Following are 6 T cell receptor beta chains from one sample sequenced in a study of cytotoxic CD8 clonotypes in ibrutinib-treated CLL (dated by TCRdb to about 2021). Library prep was done by the immunoSEQ multiplex PCR assay. TCRdb retrieved this table from immuneACCESS and kept in-frame rearrangements only. Not all clones are present; in checked studies, unresolved V genes account for under half, and no reason is known for the remainder. Counted in this sample were 35,000 or so clones; almost 70% of them appeared once. The ten largest clonotypes hold 28% of the sample. The source material was PBMCs, sampled before ibrutinib treatment. These receptors came from a human donor with chronic lymphocytic leukemia.

The chain combines TRBV19 with TRBJ1-5; tentative D call: TRBD1 (5 bases). The CDR3 is 16 amino acids. From germline, CDR1 is LNHDA and CDR2 SQIVND (reference sequence). Trimming left V 2 bases short and J 1 base short, with 12 bases between. Here the CDR3 reads CASSISGTFSNQPQHF. The CDR3, as DNA: TGTGCCAGTAGTATATCCGGGACCTTCAGCAATCAGCCCCAGCATTTT.

The chain combines TRBV28 with TRBJ2-7, with 9 bases matching TRBD1. After removal of 5 bases from V and 4 bases from J, the junction contained 3 bases not matched to a gene. The CDR3 is made up of 13 amino acids. The germline V gene has CDR1 MDHEN and CDR2 SYDVKM. The CDR3 nucleotides read TGTGCCAGCAGTGGACAGGGGCGGTACGAGCAGTACTTC. It codes for CASSGQGRYEQYF. Full variable domain (missing parts from reference TRBV28 and TRBJ2-7): DVKVTQSSRYLVKRTGEKVFLECVQDMDHENMFWYRQDPGLGLRLIYFSYDVKMKEKGDIPEGYSVSREKKERFSLILESASTNQTSMYLCASSGQGRYEQYFGPGTRLTVT.

This clone was counted a few times. CDR3 nucleotides: TGTGCCAGCAGCAACCCCCGGCAGGGCCGGGGTCGTAATGAGCAGTTCTTC. Translation gives CASSNPRQGRGRNEQFF. The chain is built from TRBV9 and TRBJ2-1; D may be TRBD1 or TRBD2 (5 bases each). The CDR3 has 17 amino acids. Looked up from germline, CDR1 is SGDLS and CDR2 is YYNGEE. V lost 4 bases and J lost 7, with 24 bases in between.

V usage is TRBV6-5 and J usage is TRBJ2-7; 7 bases are a match to TRBD1. This CDR3 contains 13 residues. The germline gives CDR1 MNHEY, CDR2 SVGAGI. With 2 bases clipped from V and 7 bases from J, the junction kept 5 bases outside the gene matches. The DNA for the CDR3 is TGTGCCAGCAGTTACGCAAGGGGGCATGAGCAGTACTTC. As protein: CASSYARGHEQYF.

This rearrangement joins TRBV7-3 to TRBJ1-1, with unresolved D. V lost 5 bases and J lost 4, with 11 bases in between. Germline V lookup: CDR1 SGHTA, CDR2 FQGTGA. The CDR3 is made up of 13 amino acids. The CDR3 protein is CASSPFRGTEAFF. The CDR3 region has the DNA TGTGCCAGCAGCCCATTTCGAGGCACTGAAGCTTTCTTT. Based on the CDR3 plus reference TRBV7-3 and TRBJ1-1, the full variable domain is GAGVSQTPSNKVTEKGKYVELRCDPISGHTALYWYRQSLGQGPEFLIYFQGTGAADDSGLPNDRFFAVRPEGSVSTLKIQRTERGDSAVYLCASSPFRGTEAFFGQGTRLTVV.

V gene TRBV5-1 combines with J gene TRBJ2-7, with TRBD1 matching 10 bases. Per the germline V gene, CDR1 is SGHRS and CDR2 is YFSETQ. The CDR3 is 15 residues long. J was trimmed by 2 bases and V by 2 bases; bases with no gene match: 4. Here the CDR3 DNA reads TGCGCCAGCAGCTTCGGGACAGGGGCAGCCTACGAGCAGTACTTC. Amino acid sequence: CASSFGTGAAYEQYF.